Listed here is a single TCR beta chain. Mismatch with germline at one junction end may stem from a read error. There are 13 residues in the CDR3. Germline CDR1 reads GTSNPN; CDR2 reads SVGIG (reference sequence). Blood RNA originated from unsorted whole blood, with germline DNA additionally extracted. This sample was included in a study of tumor-infiltrating lymphocytes in primary liver carcinoma. Researchers generated TCR beta cDNA from about 0.5 ug of total RNA, relying on a constant-region primer. Three nested multiplex PCR rounds of slightly modified ARM-PCR generated TCR beta libraries. PCR rounds one and two used TRBV1-TRBV30 forward primers with a C-beta reverse primer for 10 cycles each. Each CDR3 protein is one row after TCRdb ran MiXCR on the multiplex PCR reads. The sample shows around 330,000 distinct CDR3 sequences, about 50% of them seen only once.

Input material: peripheral blood. The genes are TRBV30 and TRBJ2-5; D unresolved. The clonotype comes from a woman in her twenties or thirties with primary liver carcinoma and hepatitis B virus infection. In nucleotides, the CDR3 is TGTGCCTGGAGTGTACGATTGCGAGAGACCCAGCACTTC. Its translation is CAWSVRLRETQHF.